Following are 20 T cell receptor beta chains from one sample sequenced in a study of shared clonotypes between healthy human individuals. Sequenced by immunoSEQ multiplex PCR; TCRdb stores in-frame clones only, minus some. The top ten hold approximately 23% of the sample, which has approximately 110,000 clones, around 73% seen once. The sequenced sample was memory CD8+ T cells sorted from blood. The subset here: CD45RO+ cells pooled with CCR7-negative TemRA cells. The receptors derive from a woman aged 25 to 45 in good health.

The chain has TRBV25-1 and TRBJ1-5, with D perhaps TRBD1 (5 bases). Germline assignment: CDR1 MGHDK and CDR2 SYGVNS. Deletions cut 7 bases from V and 1 base from J, with 8 bases between. The CDR3 is 13 residues long. CDR3 protein: CASTGGSNQPQHF. CDR3 DNA: TGTGCCAGCACCGGGGGAAGCAATCAGCCCCAGCATTTT.

This sequence joins TRBV9 and TRBJ2-7; perhaps TRBD2 as D (6 bases). The CDR3 has 13 residues. Deletions cut 4 bases from V and 8 bases from J, with 16 bases between. The germline V gene has CDR1 SGDLS and CDR2 YYNGEE. The CDR3, as DNA: TGTGCCAGCAGCCCTCCTCCGGGAGTGAAGCAGTACTTC. It encodes CASSPPPGVKQYF.

The chain has TRBV11-1 and TRBJ2-7, with unresolved D. Between the trimmed V and J ends, which lost 0 bases and 0 bases, there was a span of 6 bases. Germline V gene data show CDR1 as SGHAT and CDR2 as FQDESV (reference sequence). The CDR3 loop spans 14 amino acids. The CDR3 DNA sequence: TGTGCCAGCAGCTTAGCGTCTAGCTCCTACGAGCAGTACTTC. Encoded protein: CASSLASSSYEQYF.

The rearrangement links TRBV5-4 to TRBJ2-5; D is uncertain. The last part of the DNA fits TRBJ2-7 better; the J call may be wrong. The CDR3 extends over 15 amino acids. Germline values: CDR1 SGHNT, CDR2 YYREEE (reference sequence). The CDR3 DNA reads TGTGCCAGCAGCTTACCAGGCCGACCTCTGGGCGAGCAGTACTTC. This sequence encodes CASSLPGRPLGEQYF.

The count of this clone is one. The chain combines TRBV2 with TRBJ2-7; D unresolved. V was trimmed by 7 bases and J by 0 bases, leaving 10 bases between them. CDR3 length: 13 amino acids. CDR1 and CDR2 from the germline V gene are SNHLY and FYNNEI. CDR3 residues: CASIEAFSYEQYF. DNA of the CDR3: TGTGCCAGCATAGAAGCGTTCTCCTACGAGCAGTACTTC.

This clone was counted a single time. V and J are TRBV6-6 and TRBJ1-2; D perhaps matches TRBD1 (5 bases). This CDR3 spans 11 amino acids. Germline V gives CDR1 MNHNY, CDR2 SVGAGI (reference sequence). V shed 10 bases and J shed 8 bases, with 14 bases lying between them. The CDR3 loop reads CAIPGGEGYTF. The CDR3 coding sequence is TGTGCCATCCCCGGGGGGGAAGGCTACACCTTC.

The chain couples TRBV7-9 to TRBJ2-5; 8 bases map to TRBD1. The CDR3 is 16 residues long. Germline V gene data show CDR1 as SEHNR and CDR2 as FQNEAQ (reference sequence). V was pared by 2 bases and J by 2 bases, with 7 bases of the junction left unmatched. The CDR3 DNA reads TGTGCCAGCAGCTTAACGGACAGGGTGGTGCAAGAGACCCAGTACTTC. Translated, it gives CASSLTDRVVQETQYF.

This rearrangement joins TRBV20-1 to TRBJ1-1; unclear D gene. The CDR3 extends over 10 amino acids. Looked up from germline, CDR1 is DFQATT and CDR2 is SNEGSKA (reference sequence). Trimming shortened V by 6 bases and J by 11 bases, and 13 bases separated the two germline ends. The CDR3 DNA sequence: TGCAGTGCCCTGGGGAGGACGGCTTTCTTT. This sequence encodes CSALGRTAFF.

The V and J genes are TRBV6-1 and TRBJ1-3, with D perhaps TRBD1 (6 bases). Germline values: CDR1 MNHNS, CDR2 SASEGT. This CDR3 has 15 residues. Trimming took off 6 bases at V and 0 bases at J, with 12 bases between the two ends. The CDR3 loop is CASSIRRGSGNTIYF. CDR3 in DNA: TGTGCCAGCAGCATTCGCAGGGGCTCTGGAAACACCATATATTTT.

A remark on this clone: Other DNA variants within this sample encode the same CDR3. The genes are TRBV5-6 and TRBJ1-1; D gene unclear. The CDR3 totals 12 residues. V was cut by 0 bases and J by 6 bases, with 6 bases left in between. In germline, CDR1 is SGHDT, CDR2 YYEEEE. The CDR3 reads CASSLAVAEAFF. CDR3 sequence (DNA): TGTGCCAGCAGCTTGGCCGTGGCTGAAGCTTTCTTT.

Relative to its sample, this clone is medium-sized. The gene calls are TRBV13 and TRBJ2-7; D perhaps matches TRBD1 (6 bases). With 1 base removed from V and 2 bases from J, the gap between germline ends came to 12 bases. Germline assignment: CDR1 PRHDT and CDR2 FYEKMQ (reference sequence). This CDR3 comprises 15 residues. CDR3 amino acids: CASSLEGDTTYEQYF. In DNA form, the CDR3 reads TGTGCCAGCAGCTTAGAGGGGGACACTACCTACGAGCAGTACTTC.

The rearrangement uses TRBV28 and TRBJ2-7, with D possibly TRBD2 on 5 matching bases. Germline CDR1 is MDHEN and CDR2 is SYDVKM. The CDR3 covers 15 residues. The V end lost 4 bases, the J end lost 5 bases, and 18 bases lay between the germline ends. In DNA form, the CDR3 reads TGTGCCAGCAGTTCCTCCGGGAAAGCGGACCACGAGCAGTACTTC. It is translated as CASSSSGKADHEQYF.

This clone was counted a single time. This chain joins TRBV6-6 and TRBJ2-1; 7 nucleotides align to TRBD1. The germline V gene has CDR1 MNHNY and CDR2 SVGAGI (reference sequence). This CDR3 has 15 amino acids. The V and J ends lost 5 bases and 11 bases, in that order; junction bases with no gene match: 15. CDR3 loop: CASSPTGRLGGKQFF. The CDR3 bases are TGTGCCAGCAGTCCCACTGGTAGGTTAGGGGGCAAGCAGTTCTTC.

This chain joins TRBV7-6 and TRBJ2-5; the D gene is possibly TRBD2 (5 bases). This CDR3 comprises 14 residues. Germline CDR1 and CDR2: SGHVS and FNYEAQ. V lost 4 bases and J lost 5, with 14 bases in between. The CDR3 is CASSSRSGLETQYF. CDR3 DNA sequence: TGTGCCAGCAGCTCCAGAAGCGGCCTGGAGACCCAGTACTTC.

This chain connects TRBV28 to TRBJ2-7; D possibly matches TRBD1 or TRBD2 (5 bases each). With 1 base removed from V and 6 bases from J, the gap between germline ends came to 13 bases. CDR3 length equals 14 residues. From germline, CDR1 is MDHEN and CDR2 SYDVKM. The CDR3 loop reads CASSLLRGVGEQYF. In DNA form, the CDR3 reads TGTGCCAGCAGTTTATTGAGGGGAGTGGGCGAGCAGTACTTC.

This chain joins TRBV5-6 and TRBJ2-1; D may match TRBD1 or TRBD2 (5 bases each). Germline V gene data show CDR1 as SGHDT and CDR2 as YYEEEE. This CDR3 is 16 amino acids long. With 4 bases removed from V and 3 bases from J, the gap between germline ends came to 17 bases. In nucleotides, the CDR3 is TGTGCCAGCAGCGGGGACGGAAAAGTCCTCTACAATGAGCAGTTCTTC. It translates to CASSGDGKVLYNEQFF.

This chain connects TRBV19 to TRBJ1-2; weak D call: TRBD1 (5 bases). The V end lost 2 bases, the J end lost 4 bases, and 14 bases lay between the germline ends. The V gene's germline CDR1 is LNHDA and CDR2 SQIVND (reference sequence). The CDR3 has 15 residues. The CDR3 sequence is CASSIRGWRLYGYTF. CDR3 coding DNA: TGTGCCAGTAGTATAAGGGGATGGAGGCTCTATGGCTACACCTTC. The variable domain in full, with the rest retrieved from reference TRBV19 and TRBJ1-2, is DGGITQSPKYLFRKEGQNVTLSCEQNLNHDAMYWYRQDPGQGLRLIYYSQIVNDFQKGDIAEGYSVSREKKESFPLTVTSAQKNPTAFYLCASSIRGWRLYGYTFGSGTRLTVV.

This clone showed up many times. The chain couples TRBV30 to TRBJ1-2; TRBD1 agrees at 12 bases. Per germline, CDR1 GTSNPN and CDR2 SVGIG (reference sequence). The length of the CDR3 is 14 residues. Trimming took 4 bases from V and 7 from J; bases not matched to a gene: 7. The CDR3 region has the DNA TGTGCCTGGACCCCCGGGACAGGGGGCTTTGGCTACACCTTC. Translated, it gives CAWTPGTGGFGYTF. Drawing the rest from reference TRBV30 and TRBJ1-2, the complete variable domain is SQTIHQWPATLVQPVGSPLSLECTVEGTSNPNLYWYRQAAGRGLQLLFYSVGIGQISSEVPQNLSASRPQDRQFILSSKKLLLSDSGFYLCAWTPGTGGFGYTFGSGTRLTVV.

This clone rates as medium-sized. The same CDR3 arises from other DNA sequences in this sample as well. This chain uses TRBV6-4 with TRBJ2-1, with 13 bases identical to TRBD2. Germline lookup yields CDR1 MRHNA and CDR2 SNTAGT. The CDR3 is made up of 14 amino acids. Germline trimming cut 4 bases from V and 6 bases from J; bases unmatched to any gene: 0. The CDR3 DNA reads as TGTGCCAGCAGTGGACTAGCGGGAGGCAATGAGCAGTTCTTC. Encoded protein: CASSGLAGGNEQFF.

DNA of the CDR3: TGTGCCAGCAGCTTGTCAGGGGTTGAGCAGTACTTC. Amino acids: CASSLSGVEQYF. V is TRBV7-2 and J is TRBJ2-7, with a tentative D call TRBD1 (6 bases). This CDR3 comprises 12 residues. V lost 3 bases and J 7 bases, leaving 10 bases between the germline ends. Germline-derived CDR1 and CDR2 are SGHTA and FQGNSA.